This TCR beta chain was recovered during a study of T cell clonotyping in hematopoietic cell transplantation. Study observations and caveats: Pathologically expanded recipient clonotypes increased progressively from day 30 to day 180 as diversity fell.

Remarks on this clone: What it binds is unknown.

Only in-frame clones appear in the TCRdb table, and some are missing; sequencing was by immunoSEQ multiplex PCR. This table holds approximately 30,000 clones, 82% found once. Time point here: recipient sample about 28 days before transplant, after cytoreduction. Trimming removed 7 bases from V and 3 bases from J, with 15 bases in between. The CDR3 covers 14 residues. In germline, CDR1 is SNHLY, CDR2 FYNNEI. The clonotype comes from a man aged 40-55 years with acute myeloid leukemia. Some clones in this sample may be carry-over from other donors' samples. The material sequenced was peripheral blood mononuclear cells, taken before stem cell transplant. The V and J genes are TRBV2 and TRBJ1-2; TRBD1 might be the D (6 bases). CDR3 coding DNA: TGTGCCAGCATCCTAACACAGGGCCACTATGGCTACACCTTC. Encoded protein: CASILTQGHYGYTF.